The present TCR beta chain was sequenced within a study of CXCR3-negative and CXCR3-positive naive CD8 T cells. Study-wide findings and caveats: For memory CD8+ cells diversity was much lower, but both naive subsets had comparably high diversity.

In the case of this clonotype: The antigen is unknown.

Triplicate sorts, over 250,000 cells apiece, were made for each CD8+ T cell subset. The CDR3 length is 16 residues. In germline, CDR1 is LNHNV, CDR2 YYDKDF (reference sequence). The libraries of TRB cDNA were prepared using 5' RACE with UMI labels. Reprocessing the 5' RACE reads, TCRdb reports a single entry for every CDR3 protein and omits DNA. With approximately 41,000 distinct CDR3 sequences in the sample, the ten largest clones hold around 13%. Sequencing was carried out using memory CD8+ T cells from blood. The sequence was obtained from a human donor in good health. Some clones in this sample may be carry-over from other donors' samples. V is TRBV15 and J is TRBJ2-1; the TCRdb call, TRBD2, lacks DNA for checking. The CDR3 loop is CATSSPTSVRGGEQFF.